This TCR beta chain derives from a study of cytomegalovirus exposure and HLA in healthy donors. About the research overall: From HLA-typed donors, an early data release held 70 million to 100 million unique TCRs. Study conclusions and caveats: Most observed TCR sequences were rare, whereas some public TCRs were detected in many donors. Common viral pathogens seemed to be connected with several of the most significant clusters, according to a later analysis. Accurate prediction of most subjects' HLA-A and HLA-B alleles from TCR beta sequences was reported.

A note on this clone: Its cognate antigen is unknown.

Vbeta (60) and Jbeta (13) primers were used in the PCR. Assay: immunoSEQ multiplex PCR; the TCRdb copy retains only in-frame clones and omits some. The sample shows about 120,000 clones, roughly four fifths of them seen only once. The germline V gene has CDR1 SQVTM and CDR2 ANQGSEA. This CDR3 region has 12 residues. Trimming left V 3 bases short and J 8 bases short, with 13 bases between. Specimen: PBMCs. The J gene is TRBJ1-1, the V gene TRBV29-1; a weak D match, TRBD1 (5 bases). The TCR was taken from a woman aged 25 to 39 in good health and CMV-seropositive. Here the CDR3 DNA reads TGCAGCGTTGAGTTTGGGGGGGACGAAGCTTTCTTT. Protein: CSVEFGGDEAFF.